These 21 T cell receptor beta chains originate from one sample sequenced in a study of a mutant IDH1 vaccine in newly diagnosed glioma. Regarding time point: week 5, during vaccination. Every vaccination contained 300 ug of the mutant IDH1 20-mer peptide and was paired with topical imiquimod. The protocol was immunoSEQ multiplex PCR, while the TCRdb copy is restricted to in-frame clones and leaves out a portion. Of more than 55,000 clones listed, 65% to 90% are singletons. These TCRs are of unknown antigen specificity. The sequencing used PBMCs, collected from a glioma patient whose treatment included an IDH1 peptide vaccine. The receptors shown here come from a woman aged 18-30 years with glioma. Some clones in this sample may be carry-over from other donors' samples.

This chain links TRBV11-3 with TRBJ2-2, with D possibly called TRBD1 or TRBD2 (5 bases each). The CDR3 loop spans 15 amino acids. CDR1 and CDR2 from the germline V gene are SGHNT and YENEEA. Trimming shortened V by 1 base and J by 7 bases, and 13 bases separated the two germline ends. The CDR3 sequence: CASSLGDGAGGELFF. The CDR3 coding sequence is TGTGCCAGCAGCTTAGGCGACGGGGCTGGCGGGGAGCTGTTTTTT.

This clone is a singleton in its sample. The V call is TRBV20-1, the J call TRBJ1-2, with no clear D. This CDR3 has 11 residues. CDR1 is DFQATT and CDR2 is SNEGSKA in the germline V gene (reference sequence). The CDR3 coding sequence is TGCTCCCTTCTGGGCAGCTATGGCTACACCTTC. Amino acid sequence: CSLLGSYGYTF.

The chain uses TRBV6-1 and TRBJ2-3, with D perhaps TRBD2 (5 bases). The CDR3 has 14 residues. CDR1 is MNHNS and CDR2 is SASEGT in the germline V gene. V lost 6 bases and J 3 bases, leaving 13 bases between the germline ends. For the CDR3, the DNA is TGTGCCAGCAGGAGAGCGGAGGTAACAGATACGCAGTATTTT. As protein: CASRRAEVTDTQYF.

The chain links TRBV7-6 to TRBJ2-2; D is unresolved. V was pared by 3 bases and J by 1 base, with 6 bases between. Germline lookup yields CDR1 SGHVS and CDR2 FNYEAQ. CDR3 length equals 14 residues. CDR3 in amino acids: CASSFGRNTGELFF. As DNA, the CDR3 is TGTGCCAGCAGCTTCGGCCGGAACACCGGGGAGCTGTTTTTT.

In its sample, this clone was seen a few times. The V gene is TRBV6-6, the J gene TRBJ1-2; D is undetermined. Germline values: CDR1 MNHNY, CDR2 SVGAGI (reference sequence). Trimming shortened V by 0 bases and J by 8 bases, and 4 bases separated the two germline ends. The CDR3 loop spans 11 amino acids. CDR3 DNA sequence: TGTGCCAGCAGTTACTCGGAGGGCTACACCTTC. It specifies CASSYSEGYTF.

V gene TRBV7-9 combines with J gene TRBJ2-7; the D is unclear. Trimming pared 3 bases from V and 0 bases from J, leaving 6 bases between. CDR3 length equals 13 residues. In germline, CDR1 is SEHNR, CDR2 FQNEAQ (reference sequence). CDR3 DNA: TGTGCCAGCAGCTTCTTGAGCTCCTACGAGCAGTACTTC. Translating gives CASSFLSSYEQYF.

This chain uses TRBV19 with TRBJ2-3, with D possibly TRBD1 on 5 matching bases. This CDR3 is built from 13 residues. In germline, CDR1 is LNHDA, CDR2 SQIVND (reference sequence). V lost 6 bases to trimming and J lost 4 bases, with 11 bases between them. CDR3 in amino acids: CASSSGRSDTQYF. The CDR3 DNA reads TGTGCCAGTAGCTCAGGGCGGTCAGATACGCAGTATTTT.

This chain uses TRBV6-1 with TRBJ2-2; D gene ambiguous. This CDR3 contains 13 residues. The V end was cut by 7 bases, the J end by 4 bases, with 10 bases between. Germline loops: CDR1 MNHNS, CDR2 SASEGT. This CDR3 is CASTRTGTGELFF. The CDR3 coding sequence is TGTGCCAGCACTCGAACCGGCACCGGGGAGCTGTTTTTT.

V is TRBV7-9 and J is TRBJ2-3; D is ambiguous. Germline V gives CDR1 SEHNR, CDR2 FQNEAQ (reference sequence). CDR3 size: 11 residues. V lost 8 bases to trimming and J lost 6 bases, with 9 bases between them. The CDR3 sequence: CASLPRDTQYF. For the CDR3, the DNA is TGTGCCAGCCTGCCGAGGGATACGCAGTATTTT.

This sequence joins TRBV27 and TRBJ2-7; 10 bases fit TRBD1. CDR3 length equals 14 residues. Germline lookup yields CDR1 MNHEY and CDR2 SMNVEV (reference sequence). Germline trimming cut 6 bases from V and 6 bases from J; bases unmatched to any gene: 8. The CDR3 here is CASSLTGGLGEQYF. CDR3 sequence (DNA): TGTGCCAGCAGCTTGACAGGGGGCCTGGGCGAGCAGTACTTC.

The chain recombines TRBV14 with TRBJ1-2; tentatively, D is TRBD1 (6 bases). V was clipped by 3 bases and J by 5 bases, with 13 bases between them. The CDR3 has 14 amino acids. Germline loops: CDR1 SGHDN, CDR2 FVKESK. The CDR3 sequence: CASSQAQGPYGYTF. CDR3 in DNA: TGTGCCAGCAGCCAGGCTCAGGGGCCATATGGCTACACCTTC.

The sample holds a few counts of this clone. This chain uses TRBV5-1 with TRBJ1-1; D gene unclear. The CDR3 consists of 13 residues. The germline gives CDR1 SGHRS, CDR2 YFSETQ. V was pared by 5 bases and J by 1 base, with 9 bases between. The DNA for the CDR3 is TGCGCCAGCAGGCGACACGAGAACACTGAAGCTTTCTTT. Translation gives CASRRHENTEAFF.

The gene calls are TRBV13 and TRBJ1-1; 9 bases are a match to TRBD1. CDR1 and CDR2 from the germline V gene are PRHDT and FYEKMQ (reference sequence). CDR3 length: 13 residues. The V gene end was trimmed by 7 bases and the J gene end by 8 bases; junction bases not matched to a gene: 8. CDR3: CASIHPGTGEAFF. The CDR3 DNA follows: TGTGCCAGCATCCACCCCGGGACAGGGGAAGCTTTCTTT.

This sequence joins TRBV27 and TRBJ1-2, with TRBD1 identical over 9 bases. The CDR3 totals 13 residues. V dropped 5 bases and J dropped 6; count of bases not matched to a gene: 4. The germline gives CDR1 MNHEY, CDR2 SMNVEV (reference sequence). The CDR3 sequence: CASSPQGANGYTF. The CDR3 nucleotides are TGTGCCAGCAGTCCACAGGGGGCAAATGGCTACACCTTC.

The rearrangement links TRBV6-6 to TRBJ2-7, with D hard to call. V was pared by 2 bases and J by 4 bases, with 6 bases between. The CDR3 consists of 12 residues. Per germline, CDR1 MNHNY and CDR2 SVGAGI (reference sequence). The CDR3 protein is CASSYAGYEQYF. CDR3 DNA sequence: TGTGCCAGCAGTTACGCCGGTTACGAGCAGTACTTC.

This clone has a single count. This chain uses TRBV1 with TRBJ2-2; no DNA check was done on the table's D call, TRBD1. TRBV1 constitutes a pseudogene. This CDR3 comprises 13 residues. CDR3 residues: CTSGPRNTGELFF. CDR3 in DNA: TGCACCAGCGGGCCAAGGAACACCGGGGAGCTGTTTTTT.

This clone was detected only a few times. CDR3 DNA sequence: TGTGCCAGCAGCGCTGGATGGAAGGAAAAACTGTTTTTT. This encodes CASSAGWKEKLFF. The J gene is TRBJ1-4, the V gene TRBV9; D call uncertain. This CDR3 is 13 amino acids long. Germline CDR1 and CDR2: SGDLS and YYNGEE. V lost 3 bases and J 8 bases, leaving 11 bases between the germline ends.

The chain carries TRBV5-6 and TRBJ1-1; D gene ambiguous. Trimming took 0 bases from V and 1 from J, leaving 10 bases between them. Germline V gene sequence: CDR1 SGHDT, CDR2 YYEEEE. The CDR3 totals 15 residues. This CDR3 reads CASSLEVGKNTEAFF. The CDR3 DNA follows: TGTGCCAGCAGCTTGGAAGTCGGTAAGAACACTGAAGCTTTCTTT. The complete variable domain, with remaining parts taken from reference TRBV5-6 and TRBJ1-1, reads DAGVTQSPTHLIKTRGQQVTLRCSPKSGHDTVSWYQQALGQGPQFIFQYYEEEERQRGNFPDRFSGHQFPNYSSELNVNALLLGDSALYLCASSLEVGKNTEAFFGQGTRLTVV.

This clone was counted a few times. The chain couples TRBV5-6 to TRBJ1-5; D unresolved. Trimming took off 2 bases at V and 3 bases at J, with 9 bases between the two ends. The CDR3 totals 14 residues. Looked up from germline, CDR1 is SGHDT and CDR2 is YYEEEE. Here the CDR3 DNA reads TGTGCCAGCAGCTTCTGGGGTTCCAATCAGCCCCAGCATTTT. Translating it yields CASSFWGSNQPQHF.

The genes are TRBV10-2 and TRBJ2-7; 12 bases are shared with TRBD2. The CDR3 contains 17 residues. The germline V gene has CDR1 WSHSY and CDR2 SAAADI. V lost 6 bases to trimming and J lost 1 base; unmatched junction nucleotides: 10. The CDR3 sequence is CASSLLAGGFGSYEQYF. The CDR3 nucleotides read TGCGCCAGCAGCCTACTAGCGGGAGGCTTTGGGTCCTACGAGCAGTACTTC.

The J gene is TRBJ1-5, the V gene TRBV7-9; D remains unclear. Looked up from germline, CDR1 is SEHNR and CDR2 is FQNEAQ (reference sequence). V lost 3 bases and J 7 bases, leaving 10 bases between the germline ends. The length of the CDR3 is 13 residues. The CDR3 DNA follows: TGTGCCAGCAGCTTCGGCAGGTCACAGCCCCAGCATTTT. It encodes CASSFGRSQPQHF.